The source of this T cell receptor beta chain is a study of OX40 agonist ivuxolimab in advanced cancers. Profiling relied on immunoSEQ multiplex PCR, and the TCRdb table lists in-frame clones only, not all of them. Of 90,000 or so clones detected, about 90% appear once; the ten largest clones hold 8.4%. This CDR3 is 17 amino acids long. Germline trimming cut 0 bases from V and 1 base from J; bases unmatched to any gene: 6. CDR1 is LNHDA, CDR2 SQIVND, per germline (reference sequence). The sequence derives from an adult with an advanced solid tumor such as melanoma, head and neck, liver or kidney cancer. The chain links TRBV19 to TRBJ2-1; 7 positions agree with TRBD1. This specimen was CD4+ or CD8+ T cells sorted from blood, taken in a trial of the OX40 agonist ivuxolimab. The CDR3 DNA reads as TGTGCCAGTAGTATAGATCTCGAGACAGGGTCCTACAATGAGCAGTTCTTC. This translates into CASSIDLETGSYNEQFF.